The 25 T cell receptor beta chains below come from one sample, sequenced in a study of CD8 T cells in ankylosing spondylitis. TCRdb ran MiXCR on the 5' RACE reads and lists one entry per CDR3 protein. Of roughly 200,000 distinct CDR3 sequences listed, roughly 25% are singletons. The source material was blood, either unsorted or a sorted T cell fraction (not recorded which). The receptors shown here come from a male donor with ankylosing spondylitis or in good health (not recorded which).

This clonotype occurred many times. The rearrangement links TRBV7-9 to TRBJ1-1, with D tentatively TRBD1 (5 bases). Germline V lookup: CDR1 SEHNR, CDR2 FQNEAQ (reference sequence). V was trimmed by 3 bases and J by 1 base, leaving 12 bases between them. The CDR3 length is 15 residues. Written as DNA, the CDR3 is TGTGCCAGCAGCTTTGGACAAATGAAGAACACTGAAGCTTTCTTT. Encoded protein: CASSFGQMKNTEAFF.

The chain uses TRBV12-3 or TRBV12-4 and TRBJ1-6; D unresolved. Trimming removed 8 bases at V and 0 bases at J, with 11 bases between. The CDR3 loop spans 15 amino acids. The CDR3 DNA reads as TGTGCCAGCGGATCAGGCAGCTCCTATAATTCACCCCTCCACTTT. It codes for CASGSGSSYNSPLHF.

This clonotype was seen repeatedly, ten times or more. This chain joins TRBV28 and TRBJ2-1, with TRBD2 as a possible D gene (6 bases). V lost 2 bases to trimming and J lost 7 bases, with 15 bases between them. The CDR3 runs 15 residues. In germline, CDR1 is MDHEN, CDR2 SYDVKM. The CDR3: CASSLGPGVRNEQFF. The CDR3 nucleotides are TGTGCCAGCAGTTTAGGCCCGGGGGTTCGAAATGAGCAGTTCTTC.

The gene calls are TRBV6-1 and TRBJ2-1, with D unresolved. The CDR3 is 13 amino acids. V was pared by 7 bases and J by 7 bases, with 14 bases between. Germline lookup yields CDR1 MNHNS and CDR2 SASEGT. The CDR3 protein is CASNENSQNEQFF. The DNA of the CDR3 is TGTGCCAGCAACGAAAATAGCCAGAATGAGCAGTTCTTC.

J is TRBJ1-1 and V is TRBV20-1; D not resolved. V shed 0 bases and J shed 3 bases, with 14 bases lying between them. Germline CDR1 DFQATT, CDR2 SNEGSKA (reference sequence). The CDR3 runs 15 residues. CDR3 amino acids: CSAREVPQGYTEAFF. The CDR3 region has the DNA TGCAGTGCTAGAGAAGTTCCCCAAGGGTACACTGAAGCTTTCTTT.

V gene TRBV11-2 combines with J gene TRBJ2-1; 8 nucleotides line up with TRBD2. This CDR3 contains 19 residues. V shed 0 bases and J 5 bases; nucleotides not matched to a gene: 15. Germline values: CDR1 SGHAT, CDR2 FQNNGV. The CDR3 DNA reads TGTGCCAGCAGCTTAGACCCCGTAAGCGCAGCGGGGGACGACAATGAGCAGTTCTTC. This translates into CASSLDPVSAAGDDNEQFF.

This clonotype was recorded at least ten times. The rearrangement links TRBV5-1 to TRBJ2-1; no definite D call. Per the germline V gene, CDR1 is SGHRS and CDR2 is YFSETQ. The ends were cut back, 0 bases at V and 5 bases at J, with 12 bases in the middle. The CDR3 extends over 15 amino acids. CDR3 residues: CASSLVIVSHNEQFF. CDR3 bases: TGCGCCAGCAGCTTGGTAATTGTTTCCCACAATGAGCAGTTCTTC.

This clonotype was picked up one time. The J gene is TRBJ2-7, the V gene TRBV7-2; no reliable D call. Deletions cut 2 bases from V and 5 bases from J, with 13 bases between. Germline CDR1 is SGHTA and CDR2 is FQGNSA. This CDR3 spans 14 amino acids. The CDR3 protein is CASSLKGPGNEQYF. The CDR3 bases are TGTGCCAGCAGCTTAAAAGGTCCTGGGAACGAGCAGTACTTC.

Many counts were recorded for this clonotype. The J gene is TRBJ2-1, the V gene TRBV6-1, with 10 bases that match TRBD2. CDR1 and CDR2 (germline): MNHNS, SASEGT. V shed 5 bases, J shed 3 bases, and the junction held 4 bases outside the gene matches. This CDR3 has 15 residues. CDR3 loop: CASSKIAGGYNEQFF. DNA of the CDR3: TGTGCCAGCAGTAAAATAGCGGGAGGCTACAATGAGCAGTTCTTC.

In its sample, this clonotype was seen once. The chain couples TRBV20-1 to TRBJ1-1; the D is unclear. Trimming stripped 0 bases from V and 0 bases from J, with 8 bases between. CDR1 and CDR2 from the germline V gene are DFQATT and SNEGSKA (reference sequence). There are 14 residues in the CDR3. The CDR3 here is CSARDGPVNTEAFF. Here the CDR3 DNA reads TGCAGTGCTAGAGATGGCCCAGTGAACACTGAAGCTTTCTTT.

This clonotype has at least ten counts. This rearrangement joins TRBV2 to TRBJ2-7; TRBD2 is a possible D gene (6 bases). The ends were cut back, 6 bases at V and 0 bases at J, with 12 bases in the middle. Germline assignment: CDR1 SNHLY and CDR2 FYNNEI. CDR3 size: 14 residues. DNA for the CDR3: TGTGCCAGCAGGCGGGGCGTCACCTCCTACGAGCAGTACTTC. Amino acid sequence: CASRRGVTSYEQYF.

This clonotype has ten or more counts. This chain links TRBV9 with TRBJ1-6; TRBD1 might be the D (6 bases). Germline-derived CDR1 and CDR2 are SGDLS and YYNGEE. V shed 3 bases and J shed 6 bases, with 16 bases lying between them. The CDR3 runs 16 residues. The CDR3 spells CASSANPTGLNSPLHF. CDR3 coding DNA: TGTGCCAGCAGCGCAAATCCGACAGGACTTAATTCACCCCTCCACTTT.

This clonotype was recorded many times. This sequence joins TRBV10-3 and TRBJ2-3; 8 bases are shared with TRBD2. J lost 5 bases, V lost 9 bases, and 10 bases had no gene match. CDR3 size: 14 residues. The germline V gene encodes CDR1 ENHRY and CDR2 SYGVKD. CDR3 residues: CAIQPREGIDTQYF. The CDR3 nucleotides are TGTGCCATTCAGCCCCGGGAGGGGATAGATACGCAGTATTTT.

V and J are TRBV7-2 and TRBJ2-1; D unresolved. The V gene lost 1 base and the J gene lost 2 bases, with 12 bases spanning the gap. The V gene's germline CDR1 is SGHTA and CDR2 FQGNSA. This CDR3 region has 16 residues. Written as DNA, the CDR3 is TGTGCCAGCAGCTTAGGGGTTGCTACTACCTACAATGAGCAGTTCTTC. Amino acid sequence: CASSLGVATTYNEQFF.

The chain employs TRBV7-2 and TRBJ2-5; tentative D call: TRBD1 (6 bases). The germline CDR1 and CDR2 sequences are SGHTA and FQGNSA. The CDR3 is made up of 13 amino acids. V lost 5 bases, J lost 5 bases, and 12 bases lay in between. This CDR3 reads CASSPRRGETQYF. As DNA, the CDR3 is TGTGCCAGCAGCCCTCGCAGGGGTGAGACCCAGTACTTC.

This clonotype was counted many times. This chain links TRBV20-1 with TRBJ1-6; D ambiguous. Germline CDR1 is DFQATT and CDR2 is SNEGSKA (reference sequence). This CDR3 is built from 12 residues. Trimming cost V 6 bases and J 10 bases, with 13 bases left between them. The CDR3 is CSAEIPGSPLHF. In DNA, the CDR3 is TGCAGTGCCGAAATACCGGGCTCACCCCTCCACTTT.

In its sample, this clonotype was seen a few times. The J gene is TRBJ1-1, the V gene TRBV29-1; weak D call: TRBD1 (5 bases). The V end lost 4 bases, the J end lost 3 bases, and 6 bases lay between the germline ends. CDR3 length equals 11 residues. The V gene's germline CDR1 is SQVTM and CDR2 ANQGSEA. The CDR3 bases are TGCAGCGTTGCCAGGGACACTGAAGCTTTCTTT. Its protein is CSVARDTEAFF.

This clonotype was recorded at least ten times. The chain couples TRBV12-3 or TRBV12-4 to TRBJ1-6, with D perhaps TRBD1 (5 bases). The CDR3 loop spans 13 amino acids. V was pared by 7 bases and J by 7 bases, with 11 bases between. The CDR3 reads CASTRGPNSPLHF. CDR3 nucleotide sequence: TGTGCCAGCACCCGGGGCCCGAATTCACCCCTCCACTTT.

The chain links TRBV20-1 to TRBJ2-1; D may correspond to TRBD1 or TRBD2 (5 bases each). V was pared by 0 bases and J by 9 bases, with 21 bases between. Germline V gives CDR1 DFQATT, CDR2 SNEGSKA (reference sequence). This CDR3 is built from 16 residues. Written as DNA, the CDR3 is TGCAGTGCTAGAGATGGGTCGGGACGGAAAATCAGTGAGCAGTTCTTC. Its protein is CSARDGSGRKISEQFF.

This clonotype was found once. The rearrangement joins TRBV15 to TRBJ1-5; 12 bases align to TRBD1. The CDR3 is made up of 15 amino acids. Germline assignment: CDR1 LNHNV and CDR2 YYDKDF (reference sequence). With 1 base clipped from V and 7 bases from J, the junction kept 2 bases outside the gene matches. CDR3 in amino acids: CATSRVGTGGQPQHF. The CDR3 DNA sequence: TGTGCCACCAGCAGAGTGGGGACAGGGGGCCAGCCCCAGCATTTT.

This chain connects TRBV29-1 to TRBJ1-1; D ambiguous. Germline V gene data show CDR1 as SQVTM and CDR2 as ANQGSEA. This CDR3 spans 10 amino acids. The V and J ends lost 7 bases and 0 bases respectively, with 3 bases between them. The CDR3 is CSAMNTEAFF. Here the CDR3 DNA reads TGCAGCGCCATGAACACTGAAGCTTTCTTT.

This clonotype was observed a few times. The chain joins TRBV12-3 or TRBV12-4 to TRBJ1-1, with a possible D match to TRBD1 (5 bases). Trimming pared 5 bases from V and 1 base from J, leaving 14 bases between. This CDR3 is built from 15 residues. The CDR3 here is CASSRAGLKNTEAFF. CDR3 bases: TGTGCCAGCAGTCGGGCAGGGTTGAAGAACACTGAAGCTTTCTTT.

On this clonotype: A much larger clone lies a single base off, so this may be a read error. V and J are TRBV7-2 and TRBJ1-4, with unresolved D. CDR1 is SGHTA and CDR2 is FQGNSA in the germline V gene. The CDR3 totals 13 residues. The CDR3 sequence: CAISLEPNEKLFF. The CDR3 DNA reads as TGTGCCATCAGCTTAGAGCCTAATGAAAAACTGTTTTTT.

This clonotype has at least ten counts. The rearrangement joins TRBV4-2 to TRBJ2-3, with TRBD1 matching 8 bases. V shed 4 bases, J shed 6 bases, and the junction held 15 bases outside the gene matches. The V gene's germline CDR1 is LGHNA and CDR2 YNFKEQ. CDR3 length equals 17 residues. CDR3 amino acids: CASSLGTDRGRRDTQYF. The CDR3 nucleotides read TGTGCCAGCAGCCTGGGGACTGACAGGGGCCGCCGGGATACGCAGTATTTT.

This clonotype was counted at least ten times. The chain carries TRBV20-1 and TRBJ1-1, with D unresolved. V lost 2 bases and J lost 0, with 13 bases in between. CDR3 length: 15 residues. The germline V gene encodes CDR1 DFQATT and CDR2 SNEGSKA (reference sequence). Here the CDR3 DNA reads TGCAGTGCTAGAATGGCCGGACTGATGAACACTGAAGCTTTCTTT. Protein sequence: CSARMAGLMNTEAFF.